This T cell receptor (beta chain) was recovered during a study of metastatic and nonmetastatic thyroid tumors. Across the whole study: Across blood and tumor or nodule tissue, repertoires from malignant and benign thyroid patients were compared with one another.

Patients were all untreated before their thyroid surgery. By share, this clone counts as medium-sized. Its cognate antigen is unknown. Study results and caveats: As reported, TCR beta diversity in blood and tumor was significantly higher in malignant thyroid tumors than in benign nodules.

The authors' processing: Construction of a distant-metastasis classifier for papillary thyroid cancer relied on CDR3 differences across clinicopathological groups. TCRdb re-called clones via MiXCR from the PCR reads. The V and J calls were determined by TCRdb, not by the authors. The sample shows several thousand clones, about 30% of them seen only once. V lost 5 bases to trimming and J lost 2 bases, with 12 bases between them. The CDR3 extends over 14 amino acids. The germline CDR1 and CDR2 sequences are SGHTA and FQGNSA. The sequence derives from a female donor with papillary thyroid cancer or a benign thyroid nodule (not recorded which). Some clones in this sample may be carry-over from other donors' samples. This sequence joins TRBV7-2 and TRBJ1-2, with TRBD1 as a possible D gene (5 bases). The sequencing sample was made of tumor tissue. This CDR3 is CASSQGSRNYGYTF. The CDR3 nucleotides are TGTGCCAGCAGCCAGGGAAGTAGGAACTATGGCTACACCTTC.